These T cell receptor beta chains were read from a single sample in a study of T cells after yellow fever vaccination. Via MiXCR, TCRdb re-called the 5' RACE reads, giving one row per CDR3 protein. The table has 350,000 to 450,000 distinct CDR3 sequences, roughly a sixth seen once. This specimen consisted of PBMCs, obtained before the yellow fever booster vaccination. All receptors derive from a man aged 18 to 29 who received the YFV17D yellow fever vaccine. Both conserved end residues are part of each CDR3. The D gene is left open where the match is weak. Clone size is shown for a subset of rows, as once, few, many or a class of expanded clone.

clone_size,j_call,v_call,cdr3_length,d_call,cdr3_nt,cdr3_aa
.,TRBJ1-5,TRBV15,14,.,TGTGCCACCAGCACGGGGTCTAGCAATCAGCCCCAGCATTTT,CATSTGSSNQPQHF
many,TRBJ2-5,TRBV29-1,12,.,TGCAGCGTTGAACCGACAGTAGAGACCCAGTACTTC,CSVEPTVETQYF
.,TRBJ1-6,TRBV4-2,15,TRBD1,TGTGCCAGCAGCCTATTTGGACAGGGGGATTCACCCCTCCACTTT,CASSLFGQGDSPLHF
.,TRBJ1-2,TRBV12-3/TRBV12-4,14,.,TGTGCCAGCAGTCAACCTTTGGGTTCCTATGGCTACACCTTC,CASSQPLGSYGYTF
few,TRBJ2-5,TRBV20-1,13,TRBD2,TGCAGTGCTAGAGGGACTAGTGGTGAGACCCAGTACTTC,CSARGTSGETQYF
.,TRBJ1-4,TRBV4-2,18,TRBD1,TGTGCCAGCAGGCCCGGGACAGGGGAGGCGGCAACTAATGAAAAACTGTTTTTT,CASRPGTGEAATNEKLFF
many,TRBJ1-2,TRBV7-9,14,TRBD1,TGTGCCAGCACCACCCCGACAGGGCCCTATGGCTACACCTTC,CASTTPTGPYGYTF
.,TRBJ1-2,TRBV29-1,12,.,TGCAGCGTTAAGGATACAGGGACCCGCTACACCTTC,CSVKDTGTRYTF
.,TRBJ2-7,TRBV7-6,14,.,TGTGCCAGCAGCCCCATTCGGGGATCCTACGAGCAGTACTTC,CASSPIRGSYEQYF
.,TRBJ1-6,TRBV5-1,15,TRBD1,TGCGCCAGCACGAGAGACAGGGAGTGGGGTTCACCCCTCCACTTT,CASTRDREWGSPLHF
once,TRBJ2-1,TRBV7-9,18,.,TGTGCCAGCAGCCCTAGGCAGGAGCGCGTACTAGCTCTAGATGAGCAGTTCTTC,CASSPRQERVLALDEQFF
.,TRBJ1-1,TRBV18,15,.,TGTGCCAGCTCACTTAGGGGGTCTCGGAACACTGAAGCTTTCTTT,CASSLRGSRNTEAFF
.,TRBJ2-3,TRBV7-9,15,.,TGTGCCAGCAGAGCGGGGACAGAGAACACAGATACGCAGTATTTT,CASRAGTENTDTQYF
.,TRBJ2-1,TRBV6-2/TRBV6-3,14,.,TGTGCCAGCAGGCGGGCAGGGGATGGCAATGAGCAGTTCTTC,CASRRAGDGNEQFF
.,TRBJ1-1,TRBV15,15,.,TGTGCCACCAGCAGAGACAGACTCGCGAACACTGAAGCTTTCTTT,CATSRDRLANTEAFF
.,TRBJ1-3,TRBV20-1,14,.,TGCAGTGCTAGAGAGGGCAGCTCTGGAAACACCATATATTTT,CSAREGSSGNTIYF
few,TRBJ1-4,TRBV7-2,13,.,TGTGCCAGCAGACTGACCCCAGGCGAAAAACTGTTTTTT,CASRLTPGEKLFF
.,TRBJ1-1,TRBV7-6,17,TRBD1,TGTGCCAGCAGCTTAGTAGACAGGGGGCGCGGGAGGACTGAAGCTTTCTTT,CASSLVDRGRGRTEAFF
.,TRBJ1-5,TRBV6-2/TRBV6-3,14,TRBD1,TGTGCCAGCAGTGTCACAGGGGTCACTCAGCCCCAGCATTTT,CASSVTGVTQPQHF
few,TRBJ2-2,TRBV24-1,17,.,TGTGCCACCAGTGACCCAAGGCGGCAGGGCTATACCGGGGAGCTGTTTTTT,CATSDPRRQGYTGELFF
.,TRBJ1-3,TRBV10-2,17,.,TGCGCCAGCAGTGAGTCAGGTGGCGGAGTCTCTGGAAACACCATATATTTT,CASSESGGGVSGNTIYF
few,TRBJ2-5,TRBV6-5,15,.,TGTGCCAGACCGGGGGAGGGACAGTCACAAGAGACCCAGTACTTC,CARPGEGQSQETQYF
many,TRBJ2-7,TRBV7-2,14,.,TGTGCCAGCAGCTTAGGTTGGGGGAGCTACGAGCAGTACTTC,CASSLGWGSYEQYF
many,TRBJ2-7,TRBV5-1,14,TRBD2,TGCGCCAGCAGCTTGGAGACTAGCGGCTACGAGCAGTACTTC,CASSLETSGYEQYF
once,TRBJ2-3,TRBV7-2,15,.,TGTGCCAGCAGCTTAGTAGGACCCATGCCAGATACGCAGTATTTT,CASSLVGPMPDTQYF
.,TRBJ2-5,TRBV18,15,TRBD2,TGTGCCAGCTCACGAAATAGCGGGGAGATACAGACCCAGTACTTC,CASSRNSGEIQTQYF
.,TRBJ1-1,TRBV5-6,15,TRBD1,TGTGCCAGCAGCACCTCCTACAGGGGCATCACTGAAGCTTTCTTT,CASSTSYRGITEAFF